This T cell receptor (beta chain) was sequenced in a study of chemoradiotherapy in HPV16-positive cancers. Study-level findings and limits: During treatment, candidate HPV-specific clones and E7-related motifs expanded in tumor.

This clone appeared a single time. Its matching antigen is unknown. TCRdb's copy holds only in-frame clones and misses some; the assay was immunoSEQ multiplex PCR. The table shows 950 to 1,100 clones, with just under 85% occurring only once. Sequencing used tumor tissue, obtained from a patient who underwent chemoradiotherapy. The sequence was collected from a human donor with HPV-associated anogenital cancer.

The CDR3 protein is CASMRFLGLQTSGNTIYF. The CDR3 coding sequence is TGTGCCAGTATGAGATTTTTGGGACTCCAAACCTCTGGAAACACCATATATTTT. The chain joins TRBV19 to TRBJ1-3; D perhaps matches TRBD1 (5 bases). CDR3 length: 18 residues. CDR1 LNHDA and CDR2 SQIVND come from the germline V gene (reference sequence). Trimming pared 7 bases from V and 0 bases from J, leaving 22 bases between.